The T cell receptor (beta chain) described here comes from a study of long-term antiretroviral therapy in people with HIV (dated by TCRdb to 2022 to 2024). Some background on the complete study: The earliest samples were collected about a decade before the 2015 WHO recommendation for immediate ART, when ART was typically delayed until CD4 counts fell. A retrospective serial study tested whether changes in peripheral blood TRB repertoire composition and diversity were associated with ART initiation and durable HIV suppression. From over 25 adults with confirmed HIV infection, the cohort provided 150 to 200 cryopreserved PBMC samples, gathered serially across a mean of around six years (range 1-12). Of the 30 or so participants with HIV, eleven were female. No cross-contamination during QIAcube processing was shown when test extractions of a monoclonal T-cell line were performed alongside a few dozen polyclonal samples.

The immunoSEQ hsTCRB v3.0 assay was used at survey level resolution to sequence the TRB variable region. The target sequencing depth for TRB was about 35,000-50,000 T-cell genomes per sample. TRB libraries were pooled and sequenced on an Illumina MiSeq using a v3 150-cycle kit. The authors' analysis ran thus. Analysis of repertoires was carried out in R inside a reproducible Nextflow workflow spanning QC, data transformation and analysis. LymphoSeq2, an R package for exploring AIRR-Seq data, was used to implement the custom analyses. A few samples that yielded fewer than 5000 total TRB sequences were excluded, so that 188 HIV repertoires were analyzed. Of the approximately 190 retained HIV repertoires, almost 60 were collected before and about 130 after ART initiation. Repertoires were downsampled to 5000 TRB nucleotide sequences, with summary statistics averaged over 100 downsampling iterations. The analysis kept only TRB sequences whose CDR3 regions were at least seven amino acids long. Two measures captured diversity: a Shannon entropy-derived clonality score and the Gini coefficient. In the repertoire networks, any two of the top 5000 CDR3 amino acid sequences were linked whenever the two sequences differed by an edit distance of one. For TRB CDR3 amino acid sequences, GLIPH2 was used to predict antigen specificity groups and MHC restriction. Known CMV, EBV, HIV or tissue antigen associations were flagged by matching CDR3 amino acid sequences against VDJdb and McPAS-TCR. Pre-ART, post-ART and control groups were compared with Wilcoxon signed-rank tests and Holm-Bonferroni correction. Imported from immuneACCESS, the table was reduced by TCRdb to in-frame sequences with V and J called. These copies leave out some clones; in studies compared against another copy, an unresolved V gene accounts for under half, and the cause of the remainder is not known. V and J calls plus clone size are reproduced from that table; the DNA served to infer D and trimming. This sample gives about 36,000 clones in total; approximately 80% of them show up just once. Roughly 6% of the sample is taken by the ten largest.

This clone was recorded once. No antigen is known for it. No much larger clonotype is one base removed from it; base qualities were not supplied. For CDR1 and CDR2, the germline V gene (reference sequence) lists SGHKS and YYEKEE. The germline V end is reduced by 2 bases and the J end by 5 bases; junction bases left unmatched: 4. The CDR3 numbers 14 residues from cysteine through phenylalanine. The sequence is cut down to CDR3 DNA, 42 bases in frame from base 1. Study-level results and caveats: Expanded TRB clones identified before ART initiation dominated the repertoire across all time points, though the dominance fluctuated and decreased in many PLHIV after ART. Starting ART was linked to a significant rise in TRB diversity, yet even after long-term ART the diversity remained significantly lower than in transplant donor controls. Because cell numbers in pre-ART samples were limited, unsorted PBMC were profiled instead of sorted CD4+ and CD8+ T cells. No data were available on ART adherence, viral resistance or therapy changes, limiting inferences about post-ART repertoire changes. The samples span the years 2004 to 2017, and the ART regimens used may be less effective than current regimens. CDR3 length ranges in HIV repertoires were narrower than in controls, and network structure suggested an antigen-experienced repertoire with only a slight naive shift after ART. Because PBMC availability was limited, only the TCR beta chain was sequenced, with no alpha chain pairing.

Participants were included only if at least one PBMC sample before ART initiation and at least two post-ART samples were available. Treatment was received in the United States of America by all participants with HIV. Before DNA extraction, cryopreserved samples of about 1-10 million PBMC were thawed and washed. At the time of the earliest PBMC sample, participants with HIV were aged between about 23 and 55 years. Each participant contributed PBMC samples from 1-4 timepoints before ART initiation and 2-8 timepoints after ART initiation, with a median of 7 samples. Serial HIV viral load, CD4+ T-cell count, ART history and demographic data were obtained for every participant. Genomic DNA was extracted from unsorted PBMC with a Qiagen kit on a QIAcube, processed in batches of 12 samples.

This sequence originates from a man aged 25-40 years with HIV. The input for sequencing was unsorted PBMCs, taken 3.4 years after starting antiretroviral therapy. The chain couples TRBV5-5 to TRBJ1-5, with 7 bases aligning to TRBD1. CDR3 region: CASSLMQGDQPQHF. DNA sequence: TGTGCCAGCAGCTTAATGCAGGGGGATCAGCCCCAGCATTTT.